The TCR beta chain under discussion was sequenced for a study of T-cell memory formation after mild COVID-19. TCRdb reprocessed the 5' RACE reads via MiXCR and lists one record per CDR3 protein. The sample has about 210,000 distinct CDR3 sequences, 10% seen once. J lost 8 bases, V lost 9 bases, and 11 bases had no gene match. There are 14 residues in the CDR3. Germline loops: CDR1 KGHSH, CDR2 LQKENI. This receptor was identified in a man younger than 30 who had mild COVID-19 (a few samples of this study predate the infection). Cell type and time point are not known. Source material: PBMCs or a T cell subset sorted from them (not recorded which). The chain couples TRBV18 to TRBJ2-4; 9 bases are shared with TRBD1. The CDR3 nucleotides read TGTGCCAGTTCTCTTAGGGGACAGGGAGACATTCAGTACTTC. Protein sequence: CASSLRGQGDIQYF. Using reference TRBV18 and TRBJ2-4 for the parts outside the CDR3, the full variable domain is NAGVMQNPRHLVRRRGQEARLRCSPMKGHSHVYWYRQLPEEGLKFMVYLQKENIIDESGMPKERFSAEFPKEGPSILRIQQVVRGDSAAYFCASSLRGQGDIQYFGAGTRLSVL.